This entry features one T cell receptor (beta chain) sequence. Its target is unknown. The V gene's germline CDR1 is MNHNY and CDR2 SVGAGI (reference sequence). CDR3 size: 14 residues. Between the trimmed V and J ends, which lost 2 bases and 4 bases, there was a span of 9 bases. There were at least 5.5 micrograms of total RNA extracted from every sample. These data belong to a study of blood T cells in healthy people across ages. Study-wide points: Roughly linear age-related decline in beta diversity appeared, significant by age around 36. Diversity estimated from one million T cells was considered an underestimate.

The second PCR ran roughly 7 to 12 cycles with a sample-barcoded 5' primer and J-beta primers. Per-sample output comprised a minimum of 3 million paired-end reads containing CDR3. TCRdb analysed the 5' RACE reads with MiXCR anew, one entry per CDR3 protein. The top ten clones hold roughly 7.9% of a sample with 1.2 million to 1.5 million distinct CDR3 sequences, roughly 40% of them seen once. The receptor was isolated from a woman under 30 in good health. The sequencing sample was made of blood. The V and J genes are TRBV6-6 and TRBJ2-1; D is unclear. The CDR3: CASSYQPTYNEQFF. CDR3 coding DNA: TGTGCCAGCAGTTACCAGCCCACGTACAATGAGCAGTTCTTC.